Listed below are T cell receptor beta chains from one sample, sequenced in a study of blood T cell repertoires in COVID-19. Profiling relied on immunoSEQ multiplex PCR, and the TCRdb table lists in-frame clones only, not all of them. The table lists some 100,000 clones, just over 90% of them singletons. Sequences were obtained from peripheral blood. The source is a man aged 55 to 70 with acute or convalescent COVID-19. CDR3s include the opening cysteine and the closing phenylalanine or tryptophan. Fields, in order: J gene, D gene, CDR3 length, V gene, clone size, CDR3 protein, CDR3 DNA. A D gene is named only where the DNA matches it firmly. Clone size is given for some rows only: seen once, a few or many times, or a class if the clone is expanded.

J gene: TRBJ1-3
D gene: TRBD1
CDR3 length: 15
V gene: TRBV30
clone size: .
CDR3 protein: CACFRDRSSGNTIYF
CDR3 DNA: TGTGCCTGCTTCCGGGACAGAAGCTCTGGAAACACCATATATTTT

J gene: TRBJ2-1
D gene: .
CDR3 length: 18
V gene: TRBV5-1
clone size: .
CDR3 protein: CASSLAAGRSRRDNEQFF
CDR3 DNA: TGCGCCAGCAGCTTGGCGGCGGGTCGATCTCGGCGGGACAATGAGCAGTTCTTC

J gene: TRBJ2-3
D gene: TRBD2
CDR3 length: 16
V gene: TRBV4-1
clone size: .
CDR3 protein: CASSQDASGVTDTQYF
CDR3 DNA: TGCGCCAGCAGCCAAGACGCTAGCGGGGTCACAGATACGCAGTATTTT

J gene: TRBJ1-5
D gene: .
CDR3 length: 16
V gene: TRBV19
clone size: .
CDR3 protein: CASLKRHSGGNQPQHF
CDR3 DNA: TGTGCCAGTCTCAAACGCCACAGCGGCGGCAATCAGCCCCAGCATTTT

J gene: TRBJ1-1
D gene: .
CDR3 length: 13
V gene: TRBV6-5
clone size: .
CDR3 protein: CASSYLGGTEAFF
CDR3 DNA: TGTGCCAGCAGTTACCTGGGGGGCACTGAAGCTTTCTTT

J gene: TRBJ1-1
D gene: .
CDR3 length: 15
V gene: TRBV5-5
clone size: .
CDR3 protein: CASSLVRNPNTEAFF
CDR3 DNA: TGTGCCAGCAGCTTGGTGCGGAACCCGAACACTGAAGCTTTCTTT

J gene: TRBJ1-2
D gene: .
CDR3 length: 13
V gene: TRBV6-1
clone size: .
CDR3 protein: CASSPPGGAGYTF
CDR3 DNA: TGTGCCAGCAGTCCCCCGGGGGGGGCTGGCTACACCTTC

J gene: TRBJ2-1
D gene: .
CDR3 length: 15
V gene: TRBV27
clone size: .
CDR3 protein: CASRTFGGSYNEQFF
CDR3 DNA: TGTGCCAGCCGGACGTTCGGGGGCTCCTACAATGAGCAGTTCTTC

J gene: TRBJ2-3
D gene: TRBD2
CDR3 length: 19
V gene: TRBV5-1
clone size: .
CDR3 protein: CASSPVVTSGVFGTDTQYF
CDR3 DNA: TGCGCCAGCAGCCCGGTCGTTACTAGCGGAGTTTTCGGCACAGATACGCAGTATTTT

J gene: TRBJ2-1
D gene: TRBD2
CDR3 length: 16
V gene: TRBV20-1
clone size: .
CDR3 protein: CSASDSTSGRNNEQFF
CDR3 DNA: TGCAGTGCTAGTGACAGCACTAGCGGGCGAAACAATGAGCAGTTCTTC

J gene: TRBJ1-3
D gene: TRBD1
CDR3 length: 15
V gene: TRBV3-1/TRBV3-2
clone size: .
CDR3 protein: CASSQSDGQGNTIYF
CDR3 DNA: TGTGCCAGCAGCCAGTCCGACGGACAGGGGAACACCATATATTTT

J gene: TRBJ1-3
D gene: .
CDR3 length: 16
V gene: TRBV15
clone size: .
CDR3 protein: CATSGIMRGSGNTIYF
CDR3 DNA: TGTGCCACCAGCGGGATCATGCGGGGCTCTGGAAACACCATATATTTT

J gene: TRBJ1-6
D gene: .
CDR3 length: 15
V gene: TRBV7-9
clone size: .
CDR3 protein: CASSLGGLGDSPLHF
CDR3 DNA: TGTGCCAGCAGCTTAGGGGGGCTCGGGGATTCACCCCTCCACTTT

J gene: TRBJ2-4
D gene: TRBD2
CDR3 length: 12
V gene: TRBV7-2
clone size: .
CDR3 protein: CASSYSGTRVYF
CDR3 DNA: TGTGCCAGCAGCTATTCCGGGACTAGGGTCTACTTC

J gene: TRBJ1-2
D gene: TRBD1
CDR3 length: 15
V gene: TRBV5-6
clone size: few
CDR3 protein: CASSTGQGAVYGYTF
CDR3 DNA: TGTGCCAGCAGCACGGGACAGGGGGCAGTATATGGCTACACCTTC

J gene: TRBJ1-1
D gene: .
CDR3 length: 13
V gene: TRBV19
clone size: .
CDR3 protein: CASSVTGTTEAFF
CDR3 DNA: TGTGCCAGTAGTGTAACAGGGACCACTGAAGCTTTCTTT

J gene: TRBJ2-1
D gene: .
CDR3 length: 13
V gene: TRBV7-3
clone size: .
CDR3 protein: CASSLSRDNEQFF
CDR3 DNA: TGTGCCAGCAGCTTGAGCAGGGACAATGAGCAGTTCTTC

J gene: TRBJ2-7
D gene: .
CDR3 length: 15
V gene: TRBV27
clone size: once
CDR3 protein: CASSFSRDSLYEQYF
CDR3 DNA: TGTGCCAGCAGTTTCTCCCGGGACTCCTTGTACGAGCAGTACTTC

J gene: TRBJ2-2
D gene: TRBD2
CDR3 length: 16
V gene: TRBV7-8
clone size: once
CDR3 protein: CASSPWTSGSPGELFF
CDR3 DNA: TGTGCCAGCAGCCCCTGGACTAGCGGGAGTCCCGGGGAGCTGTTTTTT

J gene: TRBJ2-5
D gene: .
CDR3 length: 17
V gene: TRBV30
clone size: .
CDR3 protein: CAWSGDIAIRYQETQYF
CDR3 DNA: TGTGCCTGGAGTGGGGATATAGCGATCAGGTACCAAGAGACCCAGTACTTC

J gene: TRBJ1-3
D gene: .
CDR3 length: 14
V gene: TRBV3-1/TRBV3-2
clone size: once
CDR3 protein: CASSQPGSGNTIYF
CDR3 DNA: TGTGCCAGCAGCCAGCCAGGGTCTGGAAACACCATATATTTT

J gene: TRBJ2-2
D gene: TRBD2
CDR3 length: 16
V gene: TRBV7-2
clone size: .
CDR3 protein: CASSGGAGLAIGELFF
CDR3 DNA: TGTGCCAGCAGCGGCGGGGCGGGACTAGCAATCGGGGAGCTGTTTTTT

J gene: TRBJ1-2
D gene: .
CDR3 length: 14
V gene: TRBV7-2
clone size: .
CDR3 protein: CASSPLVGVYGYTF
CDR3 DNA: TGTGCCAGCAGCCCCCTGGTCGGAGTCTATGGCTACACCTTC

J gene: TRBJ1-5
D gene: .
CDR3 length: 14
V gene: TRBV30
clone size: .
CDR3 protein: CAWSSGTNNQPQHF
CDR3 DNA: TGTGCCTGGAGCTCGGGGACAAACAATCAGCCCCAGCATTTT